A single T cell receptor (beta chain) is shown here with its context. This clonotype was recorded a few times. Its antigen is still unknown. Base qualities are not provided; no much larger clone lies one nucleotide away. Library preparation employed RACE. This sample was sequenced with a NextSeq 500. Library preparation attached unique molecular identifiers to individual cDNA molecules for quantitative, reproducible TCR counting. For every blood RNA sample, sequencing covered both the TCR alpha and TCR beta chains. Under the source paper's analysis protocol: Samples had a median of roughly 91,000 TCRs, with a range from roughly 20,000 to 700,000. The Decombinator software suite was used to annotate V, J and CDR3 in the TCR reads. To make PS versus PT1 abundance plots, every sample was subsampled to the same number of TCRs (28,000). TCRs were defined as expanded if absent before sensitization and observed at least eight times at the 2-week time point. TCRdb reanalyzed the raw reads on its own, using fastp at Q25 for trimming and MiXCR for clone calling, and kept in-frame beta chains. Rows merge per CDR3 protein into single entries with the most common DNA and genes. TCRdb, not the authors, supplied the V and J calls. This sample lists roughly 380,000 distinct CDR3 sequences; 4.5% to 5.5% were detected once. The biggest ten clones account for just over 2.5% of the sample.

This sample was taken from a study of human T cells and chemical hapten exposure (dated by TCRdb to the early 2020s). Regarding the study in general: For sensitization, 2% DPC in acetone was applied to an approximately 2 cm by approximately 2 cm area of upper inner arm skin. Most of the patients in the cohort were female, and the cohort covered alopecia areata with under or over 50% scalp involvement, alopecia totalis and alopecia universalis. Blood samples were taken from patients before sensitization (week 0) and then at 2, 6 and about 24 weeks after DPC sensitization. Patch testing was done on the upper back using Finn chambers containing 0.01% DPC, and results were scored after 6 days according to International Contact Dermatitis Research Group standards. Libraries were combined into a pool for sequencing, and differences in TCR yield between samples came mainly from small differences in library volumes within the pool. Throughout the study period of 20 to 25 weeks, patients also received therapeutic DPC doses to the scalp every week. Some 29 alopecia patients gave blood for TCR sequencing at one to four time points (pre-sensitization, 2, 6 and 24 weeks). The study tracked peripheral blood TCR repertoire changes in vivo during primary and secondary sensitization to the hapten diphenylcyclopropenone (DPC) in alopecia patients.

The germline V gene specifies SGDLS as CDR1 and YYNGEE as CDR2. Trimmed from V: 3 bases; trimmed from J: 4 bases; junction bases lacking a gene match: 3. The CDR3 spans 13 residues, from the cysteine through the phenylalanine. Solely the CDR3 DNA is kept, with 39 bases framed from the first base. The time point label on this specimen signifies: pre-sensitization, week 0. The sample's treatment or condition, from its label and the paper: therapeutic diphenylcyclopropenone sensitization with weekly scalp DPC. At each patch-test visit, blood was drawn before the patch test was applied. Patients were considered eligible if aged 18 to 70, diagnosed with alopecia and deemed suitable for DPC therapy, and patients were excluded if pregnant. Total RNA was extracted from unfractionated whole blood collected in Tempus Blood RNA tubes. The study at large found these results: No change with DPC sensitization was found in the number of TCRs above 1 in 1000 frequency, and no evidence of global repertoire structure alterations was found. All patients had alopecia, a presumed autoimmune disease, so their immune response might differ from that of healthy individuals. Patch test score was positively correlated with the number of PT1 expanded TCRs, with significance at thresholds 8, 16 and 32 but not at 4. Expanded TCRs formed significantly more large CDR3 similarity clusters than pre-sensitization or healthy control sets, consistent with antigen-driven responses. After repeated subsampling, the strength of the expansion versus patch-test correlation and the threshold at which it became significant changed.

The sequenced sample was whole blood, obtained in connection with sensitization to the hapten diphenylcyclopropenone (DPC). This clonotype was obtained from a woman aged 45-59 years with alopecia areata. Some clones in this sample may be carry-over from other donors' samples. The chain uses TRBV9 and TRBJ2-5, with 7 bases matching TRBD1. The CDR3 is CASSATGVETQYF. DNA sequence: TGTGCCAGCAGCGCCACAGGGGTAGAGACCCAGTACTTC. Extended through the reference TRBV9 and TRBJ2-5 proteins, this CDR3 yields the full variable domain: DSGVTQTPKHLITATGQRVTLRCSPRSGDLSVYWYQQSLDQGLQFLIQYYNGEERAKGNILERFSAQQFPDLHSELNLSSLELGDSALYFCASSATGVETQYFGPGTRLLVL.